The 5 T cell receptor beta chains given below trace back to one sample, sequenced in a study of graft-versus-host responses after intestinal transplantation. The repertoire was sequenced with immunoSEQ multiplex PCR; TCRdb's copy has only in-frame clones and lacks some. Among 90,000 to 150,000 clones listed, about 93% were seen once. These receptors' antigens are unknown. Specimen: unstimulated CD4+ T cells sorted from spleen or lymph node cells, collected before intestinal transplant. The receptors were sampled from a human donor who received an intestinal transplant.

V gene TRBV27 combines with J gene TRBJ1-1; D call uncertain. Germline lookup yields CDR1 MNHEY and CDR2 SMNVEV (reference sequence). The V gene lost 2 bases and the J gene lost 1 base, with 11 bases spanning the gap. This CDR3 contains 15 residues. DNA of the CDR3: TGTGCCAGCAGTTTACGGACCCCTGGGAACACTGAAGCTTTCTTT. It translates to CASSLRTPGNTEAFF.

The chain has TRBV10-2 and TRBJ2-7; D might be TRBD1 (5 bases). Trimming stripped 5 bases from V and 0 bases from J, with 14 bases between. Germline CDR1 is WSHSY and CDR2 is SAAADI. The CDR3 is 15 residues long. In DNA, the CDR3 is TGCGCCAGCAGTCCGGACACGGGCGCCTCCTACGAGCAGTACTTC. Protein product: CASSPDTGASYEQYF.

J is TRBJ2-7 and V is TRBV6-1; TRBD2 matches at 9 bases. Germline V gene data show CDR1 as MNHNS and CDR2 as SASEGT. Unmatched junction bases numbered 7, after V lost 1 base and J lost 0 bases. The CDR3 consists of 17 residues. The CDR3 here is CASSEDGGRAFSYEQYF. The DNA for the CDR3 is TGTGCCAGCAGTGAAGACGGCGGGAGGGCGTTCTCCTACGAGCAGTACTTC.

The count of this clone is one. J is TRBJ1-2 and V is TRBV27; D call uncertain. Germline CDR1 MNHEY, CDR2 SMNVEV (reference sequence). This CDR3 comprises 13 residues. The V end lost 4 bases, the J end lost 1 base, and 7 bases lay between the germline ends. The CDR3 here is CASSSPGNYGYTF. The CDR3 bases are TGTGCCAGCAGTTCCCCGGGTAACTATGGCTACACCTTC.

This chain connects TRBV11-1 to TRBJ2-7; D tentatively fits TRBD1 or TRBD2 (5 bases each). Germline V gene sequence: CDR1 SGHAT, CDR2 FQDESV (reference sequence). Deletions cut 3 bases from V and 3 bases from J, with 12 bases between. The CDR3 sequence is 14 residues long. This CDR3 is CASSLAGTDYEQYF. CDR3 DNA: TGTGCCAGCAGCTTGGCAGGGACCGACTACGAGCAGTACTTC.